A single sample gave rise to the 8 T cell receptor beta chains below, sequenced in a study of beta chain features in type 1 diabetes. Study-level findings and limits: Type 1 diabetes patients had moderately but significantly shorter TCRB CDR3s in all four CD4+ subsets.

No antigens are known for them. Every bit of the isolated RNA underwent reverse transcription, so sequencing read expressed TCRB transcripts. Here immunoSEQ multiplex PCR was the method, and the copy in TCRdb shows in-frame clones only, minus some. The sample has roughly 330,000 clones, approximately 12% seen once. Source material: naive CD4+ T cells from blood. These receptors were collected from a woman younger than 35 with type 1 diabetes.

This clone was seen a handful of times. The CDR3 reads CASSLSPPGDTGELFF. The CDR3 DNA reads as TGCGCCAGCAGCTTGAGCCCCCCCGGGGACACCGGGGAGCTGTTTTTT. V gene TRBV5-1 combines with J gene TRBJ2-2; maybe TRBD2 (5 bases). Germline values: CDR1 SGHRS, CDR2 YFSETQ. The CDR3 extends over 16 amino acids. The ends were cut back, 1 base at V and 3 bases at J, with 13 bases in the middle.

This clone was observed a handful of times. The V call is TRBV4-2, the J call TRBJ2-2; D perhaps matches TRBD1 (6 bases). Germline CDR1 is LGHNA and CDR2 is YNFKEQ. The CDR3 runs 19 residues. Trimming shortened V by 3 bases and J by 4 bases, and 24 bases separated the two germline ends. The CDR3 loop reads CASSQIPLIREGGTGELFF. CDR3 DNA: TGTGCCAGCAGCCAGATACCTCTGATTCGGGAAGGGGGCACCGGGGAGCTGTTTTTT.

V is TRBV9 and J is TRBJ2-3; 9 bases match TRBD2. The CDR3 consists of 17 residues. In germline, CDR1 is SGDLS, CDR2 YYNGEE. J lost 1 base, V lost 2 bases, and 8 bases had no gene match. The CDR3, as DNA: TGTGCCAGCAGCGTCACACTTAGCGGGAGCGGCACAGATACGCAGTATTTT. This encodes CASSVTLSGSGTDTQYF.

V is TRBV2 and J is TRBJ2-1; TRBD2 matches 11 bases. The CDR3 runs to 16 residues. CDR1 is SNHLY, CDR2 FYNNEI, per germline. V lost 6 bases to trimming and J lost 4 bases; unmatched junction nucleotides: 8. The CDR3 protein is CASRRPGLAEYNEQFF. Written as DNA, the CDR3 is TGTGCCAGCAGGCGGCCGGGACTAGCGGAGTACAATGAGCAGTTCTTC.

The chain joins TRBV29-1 to TRBJ2-3; no clear D gene. Germline V gene data show CDR1 as SQVTM and CDR2 as ANQGSEA. The V and J ends lost 2 bases and 1 base respectively, with 10 bases between them. The length of the CDR3 is 14 residues. The CDR3 DNA follows: TGCAGCGTTGAAACGGAGCTAGGCACAGATACGCAGTATTTT. It codes for CSVETELGTDTQYF.

This clone was observed a handful of times. The rearrangement joins TRBV6-5 to TRBJ1-1; the D gene is possibly TRBD1 (6 bases). Germline V CDR1 and CDR2: MNHEY, SVGAGI. Trimming removed 6 bases at V and 2 bases at J, with 10 bases between. The CDR3 length is 13 residues. In nucleotides, the CDR3 is TGTGCCAGCAGGAGGACAGTCAACACTGAAGCTTTCTTT. It translates to CASRRTVNTEAFF.

This chain joins TRBV5-6 and TRBJ2-2; TRBD1 matches at 7 bases. CDR1 is SGHDT, CDR2 YYEEEE, per germline. V was pared by 2 bases and J by 5 bases, with 3 bases of the junction left unmatched. The CDR3 has 14 amino acids. The CDR3 loop is CASSLQGFTGELFF. In DNA, the CDR3 is TGTGCCAGCAGCTTACAGGGGTTTACCGGGGAGCTGTTTTTT.

Only a few counts were recorded for this clone. The genes are TRBV10-3 and TRBJ2-1, with 10 bases that match TRBD2. J gave up 8 bases and V 2 bases, and 3 bases lay outside the gene matches. Germline values: CDR1 ENHRY, CDR2 SYGVKD. This CDR3 has 14 residues. CDR3 DNA sequence: TGTGCCATCAGTGAGACTAGCGGGACCCATGAGCAGTTCTTC. Encoded protein: CAISETSGTHEQFF.